This TCR beta chain was captured in a study of tissue T cells after allogeneic stem cell transplantation. The CDR3 loop spans 13 amino acids. With 5 bases clipped from V and 9 bases from J, the junction kept 4 bases outside the gene matches. Germline V lookup: CDR1 FNHDT, CDR2 SITEND (reference sequence). The time point here: mouse harvest day 7 after allogeneic transplant. Tail vein injection delivered 10^7 T-cell-depleted bone marrow cells and 10^6 splenic CD5+ T cells. Tissues came from B6→BALB/c major-mismatch GVHD mice at day 7 or 14. Generated by immunoSEQ multiplex PCR, the TCRdb table keeps only in-frame clones and is missing some. The sample consists of several thousand clones, approximately 51% of them appearing once. Overall study results and limits: Few T cell clones were shared across patients, but motif clusters showed tissue-specific shared signatures. Anatomically similar tissues had similar TCR repertoires within each patient.

A remark on this clone: Its antigen is currently unknown. Mouse gene names apply. Read coverage stops 1 residue before the CDR3 terminus; the germline J gene supplies the remainder.

This TCR derives from a female BALB/c mouse given C57BL/6 T cells with graft-versus-host disease after an allogeneic hematopoietic cell transplant. The V and J genes are TRBV19 and TRBJ2-1; TRBD1 aligns across 11 bases. What was sequenced was lymph node tissue. The CDR3 bases that were read are TGTGCCAGCAGCCGGGACAGGGGGGGTGAGCAGTTC. Its protein is CASSRDRGGEQF. The whole CDR3 sequence reads CASSRDRGGEQFF.